This entry features one T cell receptor beta chain sequence. The target of this receptor is not known. No much larger clone exists at a distance of one base, and base qualities are not known. The data are from a study of blood T cells in healthy people across ages (dated by TCRdb to the mid-2010s). Looking at the study overall: Template switching captured roughly one uniquely barcoded TCR beta cDNA molecule per two T cells in model experiments. Four age groups were formed from the donors: young (average about 17 years), middle-aged (approximately 40), aged (62) and long-lived (about 80). The study measured age-related changes in TCR beta repertoire diversity using deep sequencing normalized with unique cDNA molecular identifiers. To avoid experimental bias, donors of different ages were distributed randomly across sequencing lanes. Using the same blood draw, the study looked at two additional independent replicas of 1 million unique cDNA reads for two donors, one aged 18 to 30 and the other aged 80 or older.

The study at large found these results: Compared with the aged group, the long-lived group had more naive CD4+ T cells, fewer expanded clones and increased TCR diversity, suggesting age selection. A strong correlation was found between observed TCR beta diversity and the percentage of naive T cells measured by flow cytometry. Donor CMV infection status was unknown, potentially confounding age-related changes in expanded clonotypes. As age increased, observed TCR beta diversity per million T cells dropped in a roughly linear way, and a significant reduction was already evident by age 40. Estimates of total diversity based on one million sequenced T cells were regarded as lower bounds and as underestimates. Bulk unsorted PBMC profiling prevented conclusive comparison of naive and antigen-experienced compartments.

The library was built by means of 5' RACE. A second PCR of 7 to 11 cycles was run with a J-beta primer mix and a sample-barcoded 5' primer. Each TCR beta cDNA molecule received a unique molecular identifier from a template-switch 5' adaptor carrying 12 random nucleotides. Each sample yielded at least 2.5 million CDR3-containing paired-end reads. The Mint cDNA synthesis kit, primed by a TRBC-specific oligonucleotide, was used to synthesize first-strand cDNA from all RNA. After uracil-DNA glycosylase treatment, a first 18-cycle PCR used universal primers M1SS and BC2_uni_R on all cDNA. Per the authors' processing: For normalization, 1 million high-quality reads were randomly selected from each sample, with every read carrying a distinct molecular identifier. Reads sharing molecular identifiers were discarded rather than binned into consensus sequences. CDR3 identification, clonotype clustering and error correction used MiTCR with a Q25 quality threshold and the strictest error-elimination algorithm. A nonparametric unseen species model with Euler transformation was used to estimate lower-bound total TCR beta diversity. TCRdb trimmed the raw reads at Q25, called clones with MiXCR and kept productive beta chains. A single entry per CDR3 protein holds the most common genes and DNA from its merged rows. These V and J calls originate from TCRdb's pipeline instead of the authors' own analysis. Here the sample has some 1,800,000 distinct CDR3 sequences; around 40% occur a single time. The ten largest clones capture approximately 22% of the sample.

Systemically healthy Caucasian individuals from Russia, over 30 in total and aged 6 to 90 years, were included as donors. Each donor gave approximately 10 milliliters of peripheral blood, collected into EDTA-treated Vacutainer tubes. PBMCs were isolated by Ficoll-Paque density-gradient centrifugation, with at least 6 million obtained per sample. Total RNA was extracted from PBMCs with Trizol reagent, with at least 6 micrograms obtained per sample. Naive CD45RAhigh/CD27high T cell percentages were measured by flow cytometry on a PBMC aliquot from every donor. Specimen: blood. This sequence originates from a human donor in good health.

Here the CDR3 is given as CSAPDRGRKETQYF. The bases are TGCAGTGCTCCGGACAGGGGAAGGAAAGAGACCCAGTACTTC. The sequence is built from TRBV20-1 and TRBJ2-5; 9 nucleotides in the junction match TRBD1. CDR3 length: 14 amino acids, cysteine to phenylalanine. Only the CDR3 region is kept as DNA, spanning 42 bases read in frame from base 1. For CDR1 and CDR2, the germline V gene (reference sequence) lists DFQATT and SNEGSKA. The V end gives up 5 bases and the J end 3 bases, leaving 7 bases in the junction not matched to a gene.